The 2 T cell receptor beta chains reported below all come from one sample, sequenced in a study of blood T cell repertoires in COVID-19. Sequencing was performed with immunoSEQ multiplex PCR; in TCRdb, only in-frame clones are kept and a portion is missing. The sample yields approximately 160,000 clones, over 65% seen once. The material sequenced was peripheral blood. Source of these receptors: a man between 60 and 70 years old with acute or convalescent COVID-19.

The J gene is TRBJ1-6, the V gene TRBV30; possible D gene TRBD1, 6 bases. The V gene lost 7 bases and the J gene lost 6 bases, with 22 bases spanning the gap. The length of the CDR3 is 16 residues. Germline CDR1 GTSNPN, CDR2 SVGIG (reference sequence). The CDR3 loop is CAFKQLDSPSNSPLHF. The CDR3 DNA reads TGTGCCTTCAAACAATTGGACAGTCCTAGTAATTCACCCCTCCACTTT.

This rearrangement joins TRBV7-6 to TRBJ2-3, with D possibly matching TRBD2 (6 bases). The CDR3 runs to 15 residues. V was trimmed by 5 bases and J by 6 bases, leaving 18 bases between them. CDR1 and CDR2 from the germline V gene are SGHVS and FNYEAQ. The CDR3 here is CASSLNGGALDTQYF. CDR3 coding DNA: TGTGCCAGCAGCCTAAATGGCGGGGCTCTTGATACGCAGTATTTT.